The 18 T cell receptor beta chains reported below all come from one sample, sequenced in a study of T cell responses to AZD1222 COVID-19 vaccine. The method was immunoSEQ multiplex PCR; TCRdb's version includes in-frame clones alone and lacks a portion of them. Among 150,000 to 200,000 clones listed, 80% to 90% were seen once. Sequences were derived from peripheral blood, sampled on day 0 of AZD1222 vaccination. These TCRs come from an adult in good health.

This clone was observed once. The chain joins TRBV28 to TRBJ1-5; D is perhaps TRBD1 (5 bases). V dropped 5 bases and J dropped 4 bases, with 15 bases sitting between them. The CDR3 consists of 15 residues. Germline CDR1 and CDR2: MDHEN and SYDVKM. This CDR3 reads CASSPTTGLNQPQHF. The CDR3 region has the DNA TGTGCCAGCAGTCCGACGACGGGACTGAATCAGCCCCAGCATTTT.

The V call is TRBV6-4, the J call TRBJ1-6; the D is unclear. The CDR3 spans 14 residues. Germline V gene data show CDR1 as MRHNA and CDR2 as SNTAGT. Trimming pared 2 bases from V and 11 bases from J, leaving 13 bases between. The CDR3 sequence is CASSDEWMVAPLHF. CDR3 sequence (DNA): TGTGCCAGCAGTGACGAGTGGATGGTGGCACCCCTCCACTTT.

This rearrangement joins TRBV30 to TRBJ2-7; no clear D. The CDR3 sequence is 11 residues long. Trimming shortened V by 4 bases and J by 4 bases, and 8 bases separated the two germline ends. Germline V gene sequence: CDR1 GTSNPN, CDR2 SVGIG (reference sequence). CDR3 nucleotides: TGTGCCTGGACATTACGTTACGAGCAGTACTTC. Translating it yields CAWTLRYEQYF.

The chain has TRBV5-6 and TRBJ2-3, with 10 bases fitting TRBD2. Per the germline V gene, CDR1 is SGHDT and CDR2 is YYEEEE. Losses at the gene ends were 5 bases for V and 4 bases for J; bases not matched to a gene: 10. The length of the CDR3 is 16 residues. The CDR3 DNA reads TGTGCCAGCAGAGGGGGGCTAGCGGGAGTCCCAGATACGCAGTATTTT. Protein: CASRGGLAGVPDTQYF.

This sequence joins TRBV5-1 and TRBJ1-6; 10 bases map to TRBD1. In germline, CDR1 is SGHRS, CDR2 YFSETQ. CDR3 length equals 17 residues. Trimming took 0 bases from V and 7 from J; bases not matched to a gene: 7. CDR3 sequence (DNA): TGCGCCAGCAGCTTGGCCTCCCTGGGACAGGGGAATTCACCCCTCCACTTT. This encodes CASSLASLGQGNSPLHF. Variable domain in full (rest from reference TRBV5-1 and TRBJ1-6): KAGVTQTPRYLIKTRGQQVTLSCSPISGHRSVSWYQQTPGQGLQFLFEYFSETQRNKGNFPGRFSGRQFSNSRSEMNVSTLELGDSALYLCASSLASLGQGNSPLHFGNGTRLTVT.

The J gene is TRBJ1-2, the V gene TRBV6-5; maybe TRBD1 (6 bases). This CDR3 is built from 14 residues. Looked up from germline, CDR1 is MNHEY and CDR2 is SVGAGI. Trimming stripped 0 bases from V and 10 bases from J, with 15 bases between. The CDR3 DNA follows: TGTGCCAGCAGTTACTCGCAGGGGCGAGAAGACTACACCTTC. Translating gives CASSYSQGREDYTF.

The rearrangement links TRBV2 to TRBJ1-4; perhaps TRBD1 as D (5 bases). This CDR3 has 14 residues. Per germline, CDR1 SNHLY and CDR2 FYNNEI. The V and J ends lost 5 bases and 0 bases respectively, with 7 bases between them. CDR3 sequence reads: CASSRGATNEKLFF. CDR3 DNA sequence: TGTGCCAGCAGTCGGGGGGCAACTAATGAAAAACTGTTTTTT.

J is TRBJ1-2 and V is TRBV3-1 (or the pseudogene TRBV3-2); TRBD1 might be the D (5 bases). CDR1 and CDR2 from the germline V gene are LGHDT and YNNKEL (reference sequence). The CDR3 is made up of 14 amino acids. Trimming stripped 2 bases from V and 8 bases from J, with 15 bases between. The CDR3 here is CASSQNEGMGGYTF. Here the CDR3 DNA reads TGTGCCAGCAGCCAAAACGAGGGGATGGGCGGCTACACCTTC.

The chain carries TRBV18 and TRBJ1-2, with D unclear. The V end lost 3 bases, the J end lost 2 bases, and 7 bases lay between the germline ends. Germline CDR1 reads KGHSH; CDR2 reads LQKENI. This CDR3 comprises 13 residues. The CDR3 DNA reads as TGTGCCAGCTCACCCAATATCAACTATGGCTACACCTTC. Encoded protein: CASSPNINYGYTF.

V is TRBV5-5 and J is TRBJ1-5, with D possibly matching TRBD1 (5 bases). Trimming took 0 bases from V and 7 from J, leaving 11 bases between them. The CDR3 has 14 residues. The germline CDR1 and CDR2 sequences are SGHKS and YYEKEE (reference sequence). CDR3 sequence: CASSLAVGDQPQHF. The CDR3 DNA reads as TGTGCCAGCAGCTTGGCAGTAGGGGACCAGCCCCAGCATTTT. The full variable domain, its missing parts supplied by reference TRBV5-5 and TRBJ1-5, is DAGVTQSPTHLIKTRGQQVTLRCSPISGHKSVSWYQQVLGQGPQFIFQYYEKEERGRGNFPDRFSARQFPNYSSELNVNALLLGDSALYLCASSLAVGDQPQHFGDGTRLSIL.

J is TRBJ2-5 and V is TRBV4-2; TRBD2 matches at 12 bases. CDR3 size: 17 residues. CDR1 and CDR2 (germline): LGHNA, YNFKEQ. V was pared by 0 bases and J by 1 base, with 3 bases of the junction left unmatched. The CDR3 loop is CASSQEGLAGFQETQYF. DNA of the CDR3: TGTGCCAGCAGCCAAGAGGGACTAGCGGGCTTCCAAGAGACCCAGTACTTC.

The sample holds a few counts of this clone. The chain recombines TRBV7-4 with TRBJ2-5; TRBD2 matches at 10 bases. CDR1 and CDR2 from the germline V gene are SGHVT and SQSDAQ. Unmatched junction bases numbered 15, after V lost 7 bases and J lost 1 base. The CDR3 contains 18 residues. In nucleotides, the CDR3 is TGTGCCAGCATACTACCGCCGGCTAGCGGGAGCCCCCAAGAGACCCAGTACTTC. Encoded protein: CASILPPASGSPQETQYF.

The chain is built from TRBV2 and TRBJ2-4; D may be TRBD2 (6 bases). The CDR3 sequence is 15 residues long. Germline V CDR1 and CDR2: SNHLY, FYNNEI. Trimming shortened V by 7 bases and J by 3 bases, and 16 bases separated the two germline ends. CDR3 DNA sequence: TGTGCCAGCACCGACCGCGGGGCGGGCAAAAACATTCAGTACTTC. Protein sequence: CASTDRGAGKNIQYF.

Here the CDR3 reads CASSIRTTSGNNEQFF. Written as DNA, the CDR3 is TGTGCCAGTAGTATACGAACGACTAGCGGGAACAATGAGCAGTTCTTC. J is TRBJ2-1 and V is TRBV19; 11 nucleotides line up with TRBD2. This CDR3 is built from 16 residues. The J segment lost 5 bases and the V segment lost 2 bases, leaving 5 bases of the junction unmatched. From germline, CDR1 is LNHDA and CDR2 SQIVND (reference sequence).

This chain joins TRBV9 and TRBJ1-6; D remains unclear. Germline V gives CDR1 SGDLS, CDR2 YYNGEE. The germline V and J ends were trimmed by 9 bases and 7 bases, with 11 bases remaining between them. This CDR3 has 12 residues. In nucleotides, the CDR3 is TGTGCCACTGGTAATGGAAATTCACCCCTCCACTTT. This codes for CATGNGNSPLHF. The full variable domain, with the rest looked up from reference TRBV9 and TRBJ1-6, is DSGVTQTPKHLITATGQRVTLRCSPRSGDLSVYWYQQSLDQGLQFLIQYYNGEERAKGNILERFSAQQFPDLHSELNLSSLELGDSALYFCATGNGNSPLHFGNGTRLTVT.

About this clone itself: The sample holds other DNA sequences that translate to the same CDR3. This chain uses TRBV7-2 with TRBJ1-5, with D uncertain. The V gene's germline CDR1 is SGHTA and CDR2 FQGNSA. The V gene lost 1 base and the J gene lost 2 bases, with 12 bases spanning the gap. The length of the CDR3 is 16 residues. CDR3 in amino acids: CASSLESGRGNQPQHF. The CDR3 DNA sequence: TGTGCCAGCAGCTTAGAATCCGGTCGGGGCAATCAGCCCCAGCATTTT.

This chain links TRBV19 with TRBJ2-2, with a tentative D call TRBD1 (5 bases). Trimming shortened V by 7 bases and J by 4 bases, and 16 bases separated the two germline ends. The V gene's germline CDR1 is LNHDA and CDR2 SQIVND (reference sequence). This CDR3 is built from 15 residues. The CDR3 DNA reads TGTGCCAGTATATCGGTCCAGGGTAGCACCGGGGAGCTGTTTTTT. Translating gives CASISVQGSTGELFF. Complete variable domain (other parts from reference TRBV19 and TRBJ2-2): DGGITQSPKYLFRKEGQNVTLSCEQNLNHDAMYWYRQDPGQGLRLIYYSQIVNDFQKGDIAEGYSVSREKKESFPLTVTSAQKNPTAFYLCASISVQGSTGELFFGEGSRLTVL.

The V and J genes are TRBV27 and TRBJ1-2; D gene ambiguous. Germline-derived CDR1 and CDR2 are MNHEY and SMNVEV (reference sequence). The CDR3 has 15 residues. Trimming cost V 2 bases and J 2 bases, with 12 bases left between them. The CDR3 nucleotides read TGTGCCAGCAGTTTAGGCCCCATACCGAACTATGGCTACACCTTC. It specifies CASSLGPIPNYGYTF.